This is a list of T cell receptor beta chains from one sample in a study of cytomegalovirus exposure and HLA in healthy donors. The method was immunoSEQ multiplex PCR; TCRdb's version includes in-frame clones alone and lacks a portion of them. Reported are 100,000 to 150,000 clones; the ten largest clones contain less than 3%. The sequenced sample consisted of PBMCs. The receptors derive from a young man in good health and CMV-seronegative. The CDR3 runs from the conserved cysteine through the conserved F or W. The D gene is left open where the match is weak.

j_call: TRBJ2-3; v_call: TRBV2; d_call: NA; cdr3_aa: CASSELLPQYF; cdr3_nt: TGTGCCAGCAGTGAACTACTCCCCCAGTATTTT
j_call: TRBJ2-1; v_call: TRBV4-3; d_call: NA; cdr3_aa: CASSQLDSGHEQFF; cdr3_nt: TGCGCCAGCAGCCAACTGGATAGCGGTCATGAGCAGTTCTTC
j_call: TRBJ2-5; v_call: TRBV7-2; d_call: NA; cdr3_aa: CASSHRSQETQYF; cdr3_nt: TGTGCCAGCAGTCACCGGAGCCAAGAGACCCAGTACTTC
j_call: TRBJ1-1; v_call: TRBV5-4; d_call: TRBD1; cdr3_aa: CASSLEDRVGAFF; cdr3_nt: TGTGCCAGCAGCTTGGAAGACAGGGTAGGGGCTTTCTTT
j_call: TRBJ2-7; v_call: TRBV28; d_call: NA; cdr3_aa: CASSPTYVAYEQYF; cdr3_nt: TGTGCCAGCAGTCCAACCTATGTGGCCTACGAGCAGTACTTC
j_call: TRBJ1-5; v_call: TRBV18; d_call: NA; cdr3_aa: CASSPAGERNQPQHF; cdr3_nt: TGTGCCAGCTCCCCCGCAGGGGAACGCAATCAGCCCCAGCATTTT
j_call: TRBJ2-1; v_call: TRBV5-1; d_call: NA; cdr3_aa: CASSLVIAVNEQFF; cdr3_nt: TGCGCCAGCAGCTTGGTAATAGCGGTCAATGAGCAGTTCTTC
j_call: TRBJ2-2; v_call: TRBV9; d_call: NA; cdr3_aa: CASSVDSLNTGELFF; cdr3_nt: TGTGCCAGCAGCGTAGATTCCCTGAACACCGGGGAGCTGTTTTTT
j_call: TRBJ2-3; v_call: TRBV7-9; d_call: NA; cdr3_aa: CASSFFSRPAGTDTQYF; cdr3_nt: TGTGCCAGCAGCTTTTTCTCTAGACCCGCGGGCACAGATACGCAGTATTTT
j_call: TRBJ1-1; v_call: TRBV6-1; d_call: NA; cdr3_aa: CASSPGYNTEAFF; cdr3_nt: TGTGCCAGCAGCCCAGGGTATAACACTGAAGCTTTCTTT
j_call: TRBJ1-1; v_call: TRBV4-2; d_call: TRBD1; cdr3_aa: CASSQDRRGTAAFF; cdr3_nt: TGTGCCAGCAGCCAAGATAGGAGGGGGACAGCGGCTTTCTTT
j_call: TRBJ2-7; v_call: TRBV30; d_call: NA; cdr3_aa: CAWDRTGLSYEQYF; cdr3_nt: TGTGCCTGGGACCGGACAGGACTATCCTACGAGCAGTACTTC
j_call: TRBJ1-3; v_call: TRBV7-6; d_call: NA; cdr3_aa: CASSLGGRQNPIF; cdr3_nt: TGTGCCAGCAGCTTAGGGGGGAGGCAAAACCCTATTTTT
j_call: TRBJ2-3; v_call: TRBV6-6; d_call: TRBD2; cdr3_aa: CASTGTSGRGTDTQYF; cdr3_nt: TGTGCCAGCACGGGGACTAGCGGGAGAGGCACAGATACGCAGTATTTT
j_call: TRBJ2-2; v_call: TRBV6-1; d_call: NA; cdr3_aa: CAGRQRNTGELFF; cdr3_nt: TGTGCCGGGCGACAGAGGAACACCGGGGAGCTGTTTTTT